One sample yielded the 7 T cell receptor beta chains listed below, sequenced in a study of T cells in localized non-small cell lung cancer. Profiling relied on immunoSEQ multiplex PCR, and the TCRdb table lists in-frame clones only, not all of them. The sample carries 25,000 to 30,000 clones, roughly 90% recorded once. Sample: peripheral blood, taken before any cancer treatment. These receptors came from a female donor of 60 years or more with stage I lung adenocarcinoma.

The chain has TRBV10-2 and TRBJ2-7; D is perhaps TRBD1 or TRBD2 (5 bases each). CDR1 and CDR2 from the germline V gene are WSHSY and SAAADI. With 4 bases removed from V and 7 bases from J, the gap between germline ends came to 29 bases. The CDR3 loop spans 18 amino acids. The CDR3 sequence: CASSGDGGTPLSTYEQYF. The CDR3 nucleotides read TGCGCCAGCAGTGGGGACGGCGGAACCCCCCTATCTACGTATGAGCAGTACTTC.

The V gene is TRBV2, the J gene TRBJ1-1; unclear D gene. Germline V gene sequence: CDR1 SNHLY, CDR2 FYNNEI. V shed 8 bases and J shed 1 base, with 11 bases lying between them. The CDR3 spans 13 residues. In nucleotides, the CDR3 is TGTGCCAGCTCTGTAGATTCGAACACTGAAGCTTTCTTT. Amino acid sequence: CASSVDSNTEAFF.

V usage is TRBV29-1 and J usage is TRBJ2-7; possible D gene TRBD2, 5 bases. Germline CDR1 and CDR2: SQVTM and ANQGSEA. The CDR3 totals 13 residues. V shed 3 bases and J shed 2 bases, with 11 bases lying between them. CDR3 in amino acids: CSVDGESAYEQYF. The CDR3 DNA reads TGCAGCGTTGATGGGGAGTCCGCCTACGAGCAGTACTTC.

V gene TRBV5-4 combines with J gene TRBJ2-4; D call uncertain. The V gene lost 7 bases and the J gene lost 0 bases, with 14 bases spanning the gap. The CDR3 sequence is 15 residues long. CDR1 and CDR2 from the germline V gene are SGHNT and YYREEE (reference sequence). CDR3: CASSKDGLAKNIQYF. The CDR3 DNA reads TGTGCCAGCTCCAAGGACGGGCTAGCCAAAAACATTCAGTACTTC.

This chain uses TRBV29-1 with TRBJ2-5, with a tentative D call TRBD1 (6 bases). The CDR3 covers 13 residues. Trimming cost V 6 bases and J 5 bases, with 16 bases left between them. From germline, CDR1 is SQVTM and CDR2 ANQGSEA. CDR3 sequence reads: CSVGQQGFETQYF. Written as DNA, the CDR3 is TGCAGCGTGGGCCAACAGGGTTTCGAGACCCAGTACTTC.

J is TRBJ1-3 and V is TRBV7-8; no clear D. The germline V and J ends were trimmed by 5 bases and 0 bases, with 14 bases remaining between them. Germline CDR1 and CDR2: SGHVS and FQNEAQ. The CDR3 runs to 16 residues. In DNA, the CDR3 is TGTGCCAGCAGCACACCCCGGGGATTCTCTGGAAACACCATATATTTT. Its protein product is CASSTPRGFSGNTIYF.

This clone was recorded once. The chain recombines TRBV29-1 with TRBJ2-3; TRBD2 agrees at 11 bases. CDR3 length: 14 amino acids. V trimming: 4 bases; J trimming: 3 bases; junction bases outside the gene matches: 3. Germline CDR1 and CDR2: SQVTM and ANQGSEA. CDR3 DNA: TGCAGCGTTGCGAGACTAGCGGGAACAGATACGCAGTATTTT. It specifies CSVARLAGTDTQYF.